Following are 10 T cell receptor beta chains from one sample sequenced in a study of shared clonotypes between healthy human individuals. Sequencing used immunoSEQ multiplex PCR; TCRdb keeps in-frame clones, though not all of them. The sample holds about 1.1 million clones, approximately 75% seen once. The source material was memory CD4+ T cells from PBMCs. The subset: CD45RA-negative fraction. These receptors were collected from a man aged 18 to 30 in good health. Some clones in this sample may be carry-over from other donors' samples.

The rearrangement links TRBV4-2 to TRBJ2-3; TRBD2 matches 11 bases. Germline trimming cut 4 bases from V and 5 bases from J; bases unmatched to any gene: 5. CDR3 length: 15 amino acids. Germline V gene data show CDR1 as LGHNA and CDR2 as YNFKEQ. As DNA, the CDR3 is TGTGCCAGCAGCCCGCCGGGACTAGCGGTAGATACGCAGTATTTT. It encodes CASSPPGLAVDTQYF.

This chain uses TRBV5-1 with TRBJ2-7; 7 nucleotides agree with TRBD1. Germline assignment: CDR1 SGHRS and CDR2 YFSETQ. V gave up 4 bases and J gave up 0 bases; unmatched junction bases: 19. This CDR3 has 19 residues. This CDR3 reads CASSPGQFVVSSSSYEQYF. CDR3 in DNA: TGCGCCAGCAGCCCGGGACAGTTCGTAGTATCTAGTTCCTCCTACGAGCAGTACTTC.

V is TRBV18 and J is TRBJ2-7; 9 bases are a match to TRBD2. V lost 5 bases, J lost 3 bases, and 2 bases stayed unmatched. CDR3 size: 13 residues. Germline CDR1 KGHSH, CDR2 LQKENI. The CDR3 sequence is CASSSAGGYEQYF. DNA of the CDR3: TGTGCCAGCTCATCAGCGGGAGGCTACGAGCAGTACTTC.

The V and J genes are TRBV4-2 and TRBJ2-3; 7 bases agree with TRBD1. CDR3 length: 14 amino acids. Germline CDR1 LGHNA, CDR2 YNFKEQ. V lost 4 bases to trimming and J lost 5 bases; unmatched junction nucleotides: 6. CDR3 sequence: CASSRKGAQDTQYF. As DNA, the CDR3 is TGTGCCAGCAGCCGGAAGGGGGCCCAAGATACGCAGTATTTT.

This clone has a single count. As DNA, the CDR3 is TGCGCCAGCTCCGACAGGGCCTCTACTAGCGGGGGGCCCAAGCAGTACTTC. Translating gives CASSDRASTSGGPKQYF. The chain carries TRBV5-1 and TRBJ2-7; TRBD2 agrees at 12 bases. V was clipped by 7 bases and J by 8 bases; unmatched bases: 19. This CDR3 spans 17 amino acids. Looked up from germline, CDR1 is SGHRS and CDR2 is YFSETQ.

The rearrangement uses TRBV4-1 and TRBJ2-3, with 7 bases aligning to TRBD2. Per germline, CDR1 MGHRA and CDR2 YSYEKL. The V gene end was trimmed by 0 bases and the J gene end by 2 bases; junction bases not matched to a gene: 2. The CDR3 is 15 amino acids. The CDR3 here is CASSQDGRATDTQYF. DNA of the CDR3: TGCGCCAGCAGCCAAGATGGGAGGGCCACAGATACGCAGTATTTT.

This sequence joins TRBV1 and TRBJ2-1; the D call of TRBD2 is as the table states it, not checked on the DNA. TRBV1 is flagged as a pseudogene. The CDR3 sequence is 17 residues long. CDR3 sequence reads: CTSSQDRSAGKGPEQFF. The DNA for the CDR3 is TGCACCAGCAGCCAAGATCGATCAGCGGGGAAGGGACCTGAGCAGTTCTTC.

This clone was counted a single time. The rearrangement joins TRBV12-5 to TRBJ2-7; TRBD2 matches at 14 bases. V gave up 7 bases and J gave up 6 bases; unmatched junction bases: 8. Germline values: CDR1 LGHNT, CDR2 FRNRAP. This CDR3 spans 15 amino acids. CDR3 sequence: CASARGLAGVSEQYF. The CDR3, as DNA: TGTGCTAGTGCCCGGGGACTAGCGGGAGTTAGCGAGCAGTACTTC.

This clone was observed a handful of times. The V and J genes are TRBV27 and TRBJ2-1, with TRBD2 matching over 11 bases. The CDR3 extends over 16 amino acids. Germline values: CDR1 MNHEY, CDR2 SMNVEV (reference sequence). Losses at the gene ends were 5 bases for V and 2 bases for J; bases not matched to a gene: 5. This CDR3 is CASSPILAGAYNEQFF. The CDR3 DNA follows: TGTGCCAGCAGTCCAATACTAGCGGGGGCCTACAATGAGCAGTTCTTC.

The chain is built from TRBV7-2 and TRBJ2-4, with D perhaps assigned TRBD1 or TRBD2 (6 bases each). The V end lost 5 bases, the J end lost 2 bases, and 16 bases lay between the germline ends. Germline-derived CDR1 and CDR2 are SGHTA and FQGNSA. The CDR3 sequence is 16 residues long. CDR3 in amino acids: CASSAMGGATKNIQYF. As DNA, the CDR3 is TGTGCCAGCAGCGCAATGGGGGGCGCGACCAAAAACATTCAGTACTTC. The complete variable domain, with remaining parts taken from reference TRBV7-2 and TRBJ2-4, reads GAGVSQSPSNKVTEKGKDVELRCDPISGHTALYWYRQSLGQGLEFLIYFQGNSAPDKSGLPSDRFSAERTGGSVSTLTIQRTQQEDSAVYLCASSAMGGATKNIQYFGAGTRLSVL.